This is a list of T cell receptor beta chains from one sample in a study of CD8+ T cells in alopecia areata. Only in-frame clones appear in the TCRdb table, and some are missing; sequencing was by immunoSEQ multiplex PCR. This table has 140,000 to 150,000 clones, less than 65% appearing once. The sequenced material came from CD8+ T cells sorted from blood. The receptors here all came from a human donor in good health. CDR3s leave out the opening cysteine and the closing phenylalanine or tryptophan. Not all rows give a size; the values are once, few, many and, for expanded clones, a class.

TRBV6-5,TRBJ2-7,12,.,ASSPENSAHEQY
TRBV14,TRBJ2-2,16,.,ASSQAPSGRTNTGELF
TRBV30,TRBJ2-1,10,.,AWAQGYNEQF
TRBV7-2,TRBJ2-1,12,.,ASSLGTGGNEQF
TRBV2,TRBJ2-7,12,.,ASSEETGSYEQY
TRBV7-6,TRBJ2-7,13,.,ASSLTVSRADEQY
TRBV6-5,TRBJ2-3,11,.,ASSLGLSDTQY
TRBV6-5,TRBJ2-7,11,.,ASSYGTGLEQY
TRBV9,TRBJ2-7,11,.,ASSPSGFHEQY
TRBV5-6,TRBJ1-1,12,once,ASSLDGPNTEAF
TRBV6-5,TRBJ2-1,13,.,ASSPGTSGRNEQF
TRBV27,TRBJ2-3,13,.,ASTLGAGVGDTQY
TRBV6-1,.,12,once,ASSDPSGVDEQY
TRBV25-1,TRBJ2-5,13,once,ASSEIGQPQETQY
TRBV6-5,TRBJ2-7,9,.,ASTWGEKQY
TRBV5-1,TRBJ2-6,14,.,ASSPPDGPGANVLT
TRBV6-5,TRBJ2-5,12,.,ASRRTGPQETQY
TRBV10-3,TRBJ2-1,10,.,AIRREGGEQF
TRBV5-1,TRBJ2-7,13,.,ASSDSPGPVYEQY
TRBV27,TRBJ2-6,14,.,ATRDRGFSGANVLT
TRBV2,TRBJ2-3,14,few,ASSETSGRGADTQY
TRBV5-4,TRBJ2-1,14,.,ASSLRLAGSYNEQF
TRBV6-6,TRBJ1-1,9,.,ASSNAQGAF
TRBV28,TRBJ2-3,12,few,ASSPSDFTDTQY